These T cell receptor beta chains were read from a single sample in a study of T cell responses to AZD1222 COVID-19 vaccine. TCRdb's copy holds only in-frame clones and misses some; the assay was immunoSEQ multiplex PCR. The sample lists under 200,000 clones; about 95% were seen once. The sequences come from peripheral blood, collected on day 0 of AZD1222 vaccination. All receptors come from an adult in good health. CDR3s include the opening cysteine and the closing phenylalanine or tryptophan. Fields, in order: CDR3 length, V gene, D gene, J gene, clone size, CDR3 protein, CDR3 DNA. A D gene is named only where the DNA matches it firmly. Rows may omit the clone size; those that give it use once, few, many or a size class.

>14|TRBV5-4|NA|TRBJ2-3|once
CASSSKGAADTQYF
TGTGCCAGCAGCTCCAAGGGAGCCGCAGATACGCAGTATTTT
>12|TRBV2|NA|TRBJ1-5|NA
CASSGQTQPQHF
TGTGCCAGCAGTGGACAGACGCAGCCCCAGCATTTT
>14|TRBV28|TRBD1|TRBJ1-2|once
CASSRQGANYGYTF
TGTGCCAGCAGCAGACAGGGGGCCAACTATGGCTACACCTTC
>15|TRBV19|NA|TRBJ1-4|once
CASSPRDLINEKLFF
TGTGCCAGTAGTCCCCGGGACCTTATTAATGAAAAACTGTTTTTT
>15|TRBV9|NA|TRBJ1-3|NA
CASSATGGSGNTIYF
TGTGCCAGCAGCGCGACCGGGGGCTCTGGAAACACCATATATTTT
>16|TRBV29-1|TRBD2|TRBJ2-1|NA
CSVDSASGYPYNEQFF
TGCAGCGTTGATTCGGCTAGCGGGTATCCCTACAATGAGCAGTTCTTC
>15|TRBV3-1/TRBV3-2|NA|TRBJ2-7|NA
CASSHEGTLLYEQYF
TGTGCCAGCAGCCATGAAGGGACTCTACTTTACGAGCAGTACTTC
>12|TRBV18|NA|TRBJ2-2|NA
CASSPGSGELFF
TGTGCCAGCTCACCAGGGTCCGGGGAGCTGTTTTTT
>15|TRBV6-1|NA|TRBJ2-2|NA
CASSEQQRNTGELFF
TGTGCCAGCAGTGAACAGCAACGCAACACCGGGGAGCTGTTTTTT
>17|TRBV7-2|TRBD1|TRBJ1-6|NA
CASSLGGQASISSPLHF
TGTGCCAGCAGCTTAGGGGGACAGGCCAGTATTAGTTCACCCCTCCACTTT
>13|TRBV4-2|NA|TRBJ1-6|once
CASSMTSPSPLHF
TGTGCCAGCAGCATGACTTCGCCGTCACCCCTCCACTTT
>15|TRBV7-8|NA|TRBJ1-1|NA
CASSLELALNTEAFF
TGTGCCAGCAGCTTAGAATTAGCTTTGAACACTGAAGCTTTCTTT
>15|TRBV10-3|NA|TRBJ1-1|NA
CAISWGKEVNTEAFF
TGTGCCATCAGCTGGGGGAAGGAGGTGAACACTGAAGCTTTCTTT
>13|TRBV2|NA|TRBJ1-1|once
CASSERTSTEAFF
TGTGCCAGCAGTGAGAGGACATCCACTGAAGCTTTCTTT
>15|TRBV27|NA|TRBJ2-3|NA
CASWPGGPYTDTQYF
TGTGCCAGCTGGCCCGGGGGGCCTTACACAGATACGCAGTATTTT
>14|TRBV19|NA|TRBJ1-6|NA
CASRRPWEFSPLHF
TGTGCCAGTAGGCGTCCTTGGGAATTTTCACCCCTCCACTTT
>10|TRBV29-1|NA|TRBJ2-2|NA
CSVQTGELFF
TGCAGCGTCCAAACCGGGGAGCTGTTTTTT
>15|TRBV15|TRBD1|TRBJ1-2|once
CATSRTGGGDYGYTF
TGTGCCACCAGCAGGACAGGGGGGGGAGACTATGGCTACACCTTC
>15|TRBV30|NA|TRBJ1-5|NA
CAWSVIGGSNQPQHF
TGTGCCTGGAGTGTAATAGGAGGTAGCAATCAGCCCCAGCATTTT
>12|TRBV28|NA|TRBJ2-7|NA
CASSLKSYEQYF
TGTGCCAGCAGTTTGAAGTCCTACGAGCAGTACTTC
>13|TRBV5-1|TRBD2|TRBJ2-1|NA
CACGRATYNEQFF
TGCGCCTGTGGGAGGGCTACCTACAATGAGCAGTTCTTC
>17|TRBV28|TRBD2|TRBJ2-7|once
CASSPPSGRAEGNEQYF
TGTGCCAGCAGTCCGCCTAGCGGGAGGGCCGAGGGTAACGAGCAGTACTTC
>12|TRBV4-1|NA|TRBJ2-5|NA
CASSQVPETQYF
TGCGCCAGCAGCCAAGTTCCAGAGACCCAGTACTTC
>14|TRBV29-1|TRBD1|TRBJ1-1|NA
CSAGTGNMNTEAFF
TGCAGCGCCGGGACAGGGAATATGAACACTGAAGCTTTCTTT